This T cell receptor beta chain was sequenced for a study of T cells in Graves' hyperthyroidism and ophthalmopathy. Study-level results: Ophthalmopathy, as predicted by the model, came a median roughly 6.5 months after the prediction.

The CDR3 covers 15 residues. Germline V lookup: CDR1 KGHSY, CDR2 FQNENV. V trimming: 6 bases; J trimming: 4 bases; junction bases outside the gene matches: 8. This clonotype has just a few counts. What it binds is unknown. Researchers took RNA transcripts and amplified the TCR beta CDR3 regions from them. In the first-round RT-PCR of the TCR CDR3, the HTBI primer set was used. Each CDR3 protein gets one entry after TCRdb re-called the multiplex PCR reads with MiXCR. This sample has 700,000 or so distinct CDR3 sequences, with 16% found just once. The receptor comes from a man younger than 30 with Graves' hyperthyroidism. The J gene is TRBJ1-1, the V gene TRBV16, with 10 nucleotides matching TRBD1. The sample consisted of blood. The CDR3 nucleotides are TGTGCCAGCAGGCCCCGGACAGGGGGGGTCACTGAAGCTTTCTTT. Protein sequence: CASRPRTGGVTEAFF.